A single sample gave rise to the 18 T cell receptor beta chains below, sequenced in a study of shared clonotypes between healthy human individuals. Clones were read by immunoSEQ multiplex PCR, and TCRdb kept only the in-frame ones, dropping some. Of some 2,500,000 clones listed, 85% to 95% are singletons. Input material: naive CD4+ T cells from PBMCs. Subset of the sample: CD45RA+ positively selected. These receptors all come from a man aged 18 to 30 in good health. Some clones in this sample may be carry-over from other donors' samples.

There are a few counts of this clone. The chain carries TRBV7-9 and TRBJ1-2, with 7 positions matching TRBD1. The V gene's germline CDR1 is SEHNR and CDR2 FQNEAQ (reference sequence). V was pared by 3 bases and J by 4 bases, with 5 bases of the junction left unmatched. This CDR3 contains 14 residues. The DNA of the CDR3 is TGTGCCAGCAGCTTCGGGGACAGACCCTATGGCTACACCTTC. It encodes CASSFGDRPYGYTF. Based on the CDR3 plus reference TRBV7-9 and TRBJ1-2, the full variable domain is DTGVSQNPRHKITKRGQNVTFRCDPISEHNRLYWYRQTLGQGPEFLTYFQNEAQLEKSRLLSDRFSAERPKGSFSTLEIQRTEQGDSAMYLCASSFGDRPYGYTFGSGTRLTVV.

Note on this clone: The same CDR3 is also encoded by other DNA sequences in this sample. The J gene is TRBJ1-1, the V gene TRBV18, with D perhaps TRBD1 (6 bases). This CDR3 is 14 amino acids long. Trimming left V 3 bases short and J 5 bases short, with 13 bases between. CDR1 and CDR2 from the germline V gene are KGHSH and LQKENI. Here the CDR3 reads CASSPQGGLTEAFF. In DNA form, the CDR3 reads TGTGCCAGCTCACCCCAAGGGGGGCTGACTGAAGCTTTCTTT.

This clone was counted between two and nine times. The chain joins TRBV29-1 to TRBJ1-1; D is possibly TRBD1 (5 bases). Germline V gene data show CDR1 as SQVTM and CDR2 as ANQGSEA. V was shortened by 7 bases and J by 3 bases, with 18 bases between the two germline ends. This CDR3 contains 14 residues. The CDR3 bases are TGCAGCGGCGGGGATGGGCAGGGTGACACTGAAGCTTTCTTT. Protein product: CSGGDGQGDTEAFF.

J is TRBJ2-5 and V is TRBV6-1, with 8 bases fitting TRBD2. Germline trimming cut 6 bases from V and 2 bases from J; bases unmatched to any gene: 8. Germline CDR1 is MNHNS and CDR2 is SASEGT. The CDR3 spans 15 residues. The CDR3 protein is CASRKRESGQETQYF. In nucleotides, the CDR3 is TGTGCCAGCAGGAAGCGGGAGTCGGGGCAAGAGACCCAGTACTTC.

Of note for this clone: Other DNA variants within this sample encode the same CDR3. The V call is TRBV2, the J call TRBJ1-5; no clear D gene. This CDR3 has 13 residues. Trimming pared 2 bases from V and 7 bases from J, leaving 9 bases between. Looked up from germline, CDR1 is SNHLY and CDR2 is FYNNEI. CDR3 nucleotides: TGTGCCAGCAGTGAATCTGGCGGGCAGCCCCAGCATTTT. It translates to CASSESGGQPQHF.

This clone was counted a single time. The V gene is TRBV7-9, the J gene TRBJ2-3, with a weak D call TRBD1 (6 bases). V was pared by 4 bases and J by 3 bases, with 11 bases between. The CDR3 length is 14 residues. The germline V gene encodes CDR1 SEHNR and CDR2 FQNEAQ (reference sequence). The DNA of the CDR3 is TGTGCCAGCAGCTACAGGGACCCGACAGATACGCAGTATTTT. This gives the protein CASSYRDPTDTQYF.

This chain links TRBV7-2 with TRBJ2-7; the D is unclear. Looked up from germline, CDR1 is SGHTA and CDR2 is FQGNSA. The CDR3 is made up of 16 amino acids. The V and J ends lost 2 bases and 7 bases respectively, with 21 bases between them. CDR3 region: CASSLTPALRYSEQYF. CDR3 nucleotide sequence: TGTGCCAGCAGCTTAACCCCCGCCCTCAGATATTCGGAGCAGTACTTC.

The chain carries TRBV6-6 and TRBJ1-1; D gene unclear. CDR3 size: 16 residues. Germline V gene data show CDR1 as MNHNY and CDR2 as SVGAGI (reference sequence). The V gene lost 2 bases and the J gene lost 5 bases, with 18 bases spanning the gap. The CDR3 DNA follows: TGTGCCAGCAGTTACCCACGAGGAGGGCTGCAAACTGAAGCTTTCTTT. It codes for CASSYPRGGLQTEAFF.

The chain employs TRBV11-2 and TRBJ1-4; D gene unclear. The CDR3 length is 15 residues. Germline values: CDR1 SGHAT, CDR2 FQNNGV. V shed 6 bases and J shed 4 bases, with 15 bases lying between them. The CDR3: CASSLHSAFNEKLFF. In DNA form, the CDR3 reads TGTGCCAGCAGTCTTCACAGCGCCTTTAATGAAAAACTGTTTTTT.

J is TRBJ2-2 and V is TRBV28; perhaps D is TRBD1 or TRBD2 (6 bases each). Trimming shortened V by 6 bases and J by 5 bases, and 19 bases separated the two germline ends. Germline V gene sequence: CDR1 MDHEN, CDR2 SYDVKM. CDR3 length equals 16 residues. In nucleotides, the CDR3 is TGTGCCAGCAGCAAACTAGCACAGAGGGGGACCGGGGAGCTGTTTTTT. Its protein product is CASSKLAQRGTGELFF.

In DNA form, the CDR3 reads TGCGCCAGCAGCCAAGTGCCCGGACGGACAGGGGGCACTGAAGCTTTCTTT. Translation gives CASSQVPGRTGGTEAFF. The chain is built from TRBV4-1 and TRBJ1-1; 10 bases fit TRBD1. The length of the CDR3 is 17 residues. J lost 4 bases, V lost 1 base, and 9 bases had no gene match. The germline CDR1 and CDR2 sequences are MGHRA and YSYEKL.

In DNA form, the CDR3 reads TGTGCCAGCAGCGTAGCCCCCAGCCGCTATGAAAAACTGTTTTTT. Translated, it gives CASSVAPSRYEKLFF. The rearrangement uses TRBV9 and TRBJ1-4; D is undetermined. Germline V gene data show CDR1 as SGDLS and CDR2 as YYNGEE. Trimming cost V 0 bases and J 6 bases, with 12 bases left between them. The CDR3 has 15 amino acids.

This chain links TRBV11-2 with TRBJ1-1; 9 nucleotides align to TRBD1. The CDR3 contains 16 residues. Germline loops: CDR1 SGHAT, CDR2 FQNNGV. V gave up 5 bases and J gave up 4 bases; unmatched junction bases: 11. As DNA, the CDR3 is TGTGCCAGCAGCCCAATGGACAGGGGTTTGGGCACTGAAGCTTTCTTT. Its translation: CASSPMDRGLGTEAFF.

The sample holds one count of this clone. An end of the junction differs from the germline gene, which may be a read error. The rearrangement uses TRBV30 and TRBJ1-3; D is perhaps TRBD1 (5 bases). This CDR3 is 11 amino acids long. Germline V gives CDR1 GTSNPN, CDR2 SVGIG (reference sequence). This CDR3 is CAWKGTRDLLF. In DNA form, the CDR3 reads TGTGCCTGGAAGGGAACCCGGGACCTTCTTTTT.

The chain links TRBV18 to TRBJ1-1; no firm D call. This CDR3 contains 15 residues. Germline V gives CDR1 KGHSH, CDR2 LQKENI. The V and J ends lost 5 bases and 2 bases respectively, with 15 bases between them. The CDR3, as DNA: TGTGCCAGCTCAGTCGGGTCAGGACCAAACACTGAAGCTTTCTTT. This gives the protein CASSVGSGPNTEAFF.

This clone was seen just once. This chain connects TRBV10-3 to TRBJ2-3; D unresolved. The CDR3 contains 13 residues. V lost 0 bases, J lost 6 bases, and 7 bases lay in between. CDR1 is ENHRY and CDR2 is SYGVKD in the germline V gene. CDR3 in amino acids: CAISESIPDTQYF. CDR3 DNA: TGTGCCATCAGTGAGTCGATTCCCGATACGCAGTATTTT.

The CDR3 nucleotides are TGCGCCAGCAGCCACTCCAGTATTACGGGAGGTGGGAATGAGCAGTTCTTC. Translated: CASSHSSITGGGNEQFF. This rearrangement joins TRBV4-3 to TRBJ2-1; 7 nucleotides match TRBD2. V was pared by 3 bases and J by 7 bases, with 15 bases of the junction left unmatched. The CDR3 runs 17 residues. Germline CDR1 reads LGHNA; CDR2 reads YSLEER.

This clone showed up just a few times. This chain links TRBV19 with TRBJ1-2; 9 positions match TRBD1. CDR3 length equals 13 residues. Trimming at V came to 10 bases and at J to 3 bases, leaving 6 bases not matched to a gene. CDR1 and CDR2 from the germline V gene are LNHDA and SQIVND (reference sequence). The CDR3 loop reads CATGQGLHYGYTF. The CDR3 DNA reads TGTGCCACGGGACAGGGTTTGCACTATGGCTACACCTTC.